A selection of T cell receptor beta chains follows, all from one sample in a study of cytomegalovirus exposure and HLA in healthy donors. Generated by immunoSEQ multiplex PCR, the TCRdb table keeps only in-frame clones and is missing some. Here the sample spans over 85,000 clones, almost 85% being singletons. Specimen: PBMCs. The receptors shown here come from a woman younger than 35 in good health and CMV-seropositive. Both conserved end residues are part of each CDR3. A D gene is named only where the DNA matches it firmly. Only part of the rows carry a size: once, few, many, or a class if the clone is expanded.

v_call,clone_size,j_call,d_call,cdr3_nt,cdr3_aa
TRBV5-1,-,TRBJ2-5,TRBD2,TGCGCCAGCAGCTATAGCGGGGGGGCCCTAAAGGAGACCCAGTACTTC,CASSYSGGALKETQYF
TRBV28,-,TRBJ2-3,-,TGTGCCAGCAGTTTACGGGGCACAGATACGCAGTATTTT,CASSLRGTDTQYF
TRBV13,-,TRBJ2-3,TRBD1,TGTGCCAGCAGCCCCGGGACAGGGGTCACAGATACGCAGTATTTT,CASSPGTGVTDTQYF
TRBV30,-,TRBJ1-5,TRBD1,TGTGCCTGGAGTGGACAGGGGGCCTCTTCTCAGCCCCAGCATTTT,CAWSGQGASSQPQHF
TRBV4-2,-,TRBJ2-1,TRBD2,TGTGCCAGCAGCCAATTATGGTGGGGAGCGGGGGGGACGAATGAGCAGTTCTTC,CASSQLWWGAGGTNEQFF
TRBV14,once,TRBJ2-1,TRBD1,TGTGCCAGCAGCCTCAGTCGGGACAGGATAGCGAGCTCCTACAATGAGCAGTTCTTC,CASSLSRDRIASSYNEQFF
TRBV18,-,TRBJ1-2,TRBD1,TGTGCCAGCTCACCGGGACAGGGGGTGCTCATCAACTATGGCTACACCTTC,CASSPGQGVLINYGYTF
TRBV27,-,TRBJ2-7,TRBD2,TGTGCCAGCAGTTTAGGGTCTAGCGGGGGGTACTCCTACGAGCAGTACTTC,CASSLGSSGGYSYEQYF
TRBV5-1,-,TRBJ2-7,-,TGCGCCAGCAGCTTGGGACAGCACTCCTACGAGCAGTACTTC,CASSLGQHSYEQYF
TRBV4-3,-,TRBJ2-7,TRBD2,TGCGCCAGCAGCCATGGGAGGGACGAGCAGTACTTC,CASSHGRDEQYF
TRBV18,-,TRBJ1-5,-,TGTGCCAGCTCACCAGCGGGTAATCAGCCCCAGCATTTT,CASSPAGNQPQHF
TRBV5-1,-,TRBJ1-1,-,TGCGCCAGCAGTTGGGAGATGAACACTGAAGCTTTCTTT,CASSWEMNTEAFF
TRBV4-3,-,TRBJ1-6,TRBD1,TGCGCCAGCAGCCAGGGGGACAGGTATCACTCACCCCTCCACTTT,CASSQGDRYHSPLHF
TRBV5-1,-,TRBJ2-7,-,TGCGCCAGCAGCTTGGGGGGAGGACCCTACGAGCAGTACTTC,CASSLGGGPYEQYF
TRBV2,-,TRBJ2-7,-,TGTGCCAGCAGTGGGGAGGCAGGGTGGTACGAGCAGTACTTC,CASSGEAGWYEQYF
TRBV10-1,-,TRBJ1-1,TRBD1,TGCGCCAGCAGTGTCGGACAGGGTCCCACTGAAGCTTTCTTT,CASSVGQGPTEAFF
TRBV29-1,-,TRBJ1-1,TRBD1,TGCAGCGACACGACAGGGCCGAACACTGAAGCTTTCTTT,CSDTTGPNTEAFF
TRBV25-1,-,TRBJ1-2,TRBD1,TGTGCCAGCAACAACGAGGGACAGGGGGCAAGTGGCTACACCTTC,CASNNEGQGASGYTF
TRBV9,-,TRBJ2-7,-,TGTGCCAGCAGAAGCAGGGAAAGGTACGAGCAGTACTTC,CASRSRERYEQYF
TRBV5-6,-,TRBJ2-4,TRBD2,TGTGCCAGCAGCCTTAAGCGGGGGGGGACCAAAAACATTCAGTACTTC,CASSLKRGGTKNIQYF
TRBV11-2,-,TRBJ2-7,-,TGTGCCAGCAGCTTAGCCCGACAGGGAGGATGGGAGCAGTACTTC,CASSLARQGGWEQYF
TRBV11-2,-,TRBJ2-1,-,TGTGCCAGCAGAAGCGGCTACCTTGGCGATGAGCAGTTCTTC,CASRSGYLGDEQFF
TRBV18,few,TRBJ2-7,TRBD2,TGTGCCAGCTCACCTACTAGCGGGGGGGCATGGGAGCAGTACTTC,CASSPTSGGAWEQYF
TRBV13,-,TRBJ2-7,TRBD2,TGTGCCAGCAGCGAATTACTAGCGGGGGCCAACTACGAGCAGTACTTC,CASSELLAGANYEQYF
TRBV19,-,TRBJ1-5,-,TGTGCCAGTAGGCTTTCAGGTATTCCAAATCAGCCCCAGCATTTT,CASRLSGIPNQPQHF
TRBV15,-,TRBJ1-1,-,TGTGCCACCAGCAGAGATATCGGGGAGAACACTGAAGCTTTCTTT,CATSRDIGENTEAFF
TRBV27,-,TRBJ1-3,-,TGTGCCAGCAGTTTATTAGGTGGGGCCACCATATATTTT,CASSLLGGATIYF